At least ten counts were recorded for the clone carrying this T cell receptor beta chain. Its antigen is unknown. The sample originates from a study of CD8+CD57+ T cells in acquired aplastic anemia. As for the study in general: Sorted CD4+ and CD8+ cells yielded DNA averaging approximately 3.5 ug.

Study-wide points: CD8+ Simpson's diversity did not differ significantly between patients and controls.

TCR beta VDJ combinations and CDR3 sequences were profiled from genomic DNA. TCRdb fed the reads into MiXCR, producing one record per CDR3 protein. Of 250,000 to 350,000 distinct CDR3 sequences in the sample, around 60% were seen once. This TCR was recovered from a human donor with severe aplastic anemia or a healthy control (not recorded which). The sample taken for sequencing was sorted CD4+, CD8+, or CD8+CD57+ T cells (not recorded which) from PBMCs.

CDR3 in amino acids: CSARSSGNTIYF. CDR3 DNA: TGCAGTGCTAGAAGCTCTGGAAACACCATATATTTT. The chain combines TRBV20-1 with TRBJ1-3; unclear D gene. This CDR3 region has 12 residues. Trimming shortened V by 2 bases and J by 0 bases, and 2 bases separated the two germline ends. CDR1 DFQATT and CDR2 SNEGSKA come from the germline V gene (reference sequence).